This T cell receptor beta chain was sequenced during a study of lung T cells in sarcoidosis with Löfgren's syndrome. Study background: Repertoire analyses centered on Löfgren's syndrome patients.

Study-level points and caveats: Recognition of an unidentified sarcoidosis antigen was only suggested.

TCRdb reanalysed the reads using MiXCR and keeps one entry per CDR3 protein. The sample shows 15,000 to 20,000 distinct CDR3 sequences, roughly 20% of them seen only once. Germline CDR1 LGHNA, CDR2 YSLEER. Trimming cost V 0 bases and J 8 bases; bases outside gene matches: 9. The length of the CDR3 is 16 residues. This clonotype was counted many times. Its antigen is undetermined. The sequenced sample consisted of CD4+ T cells from PBMCs. The chain links TRBV4-3 to TRBJ2-1; TRBD2 matches at 8 bases. The clonotype was recovered from a human donor with sarcoidosis (Löfgren's syndrome or another form), or a control subject (not recorded which). CDR3 DNA sequence: TGCGCCAGCAGCCAAGATCAGAGACTAGCGATCTATGAGCAGTTCTTC. This encodes CASSQDQRLAIYEQFF.